The entry below describes one T cell receptor beta chain. The ends were cut back, 4 bases at V and 3 bases at J, with 12 bases in the middle. The CDR3 contains 14 residues. CDR1 SGHVS and CDR2 FNYEAQ come from the germline V gene. The data belong to a study of blood T cell repertoires in COVID-19. Data came from immunoSEQ multiplex PCR; TCRdb stores just in-frame clones and leaves some out. The table has approximately 200,000 clones, around 87% seen once. The V call is TRBV7-6, the J call TRBJ1-1, with a tentative D call TRBD1 (6 bases). The clonotype originates from a young woman in a cohort exposed to, infected with or recovered from COVID-19 (not recorded which). Sequenced material: PBMCs or T cells enriched from blood (not recorded which). In DNA form, the CDR3 reads TGTGCCAGCAGCTCAGGACAGCTAGACACTGAAGCTTTCTTT. Translation gives CASSSGQLDTEAFF.